This TCR beta chain was profiled in a study of T cell changes during pregnancy in multiple sclerosis (dated by TCRdb to about 2019). General notes on the study: The study examined how the T cell repertoire changed over the course of pregnancy in women with multiple sclerosis.

At the junction V is shortened by 0 bases and J by 8 bases, with 13 bases in between. CDR1 and CDR2, per the germline V gene, are MGHRA and YSYEKL. Counted from cysteine to phenylalanine, this CDR3 has 14 amino acids. Kept here is only the CDR3 DNA, which spans 42 bases and is read in frame from base 1. Worth noting for this clone: Its antigen is still unknown. No much larger clonotype is one base removed from it; base qualities were not supplied.

The library was prepared using the immunoSEQ multiplex PCR assay. TCRdb stores this immuneACCESS table with in-frame sequences only. Part of the clones is absent; in the studies checked, under half of the shortfall reflects unresolved V genes, and no reason is known for the rest. The sample includes tens of thousands of clones, with about nine tenths observed a single time. Together, the top ten hold approximately 2% of the sample. This TCR was recovered from a female donor with multiple sclerosis, enrolled in a pregnancy study. Here the sequenced sample was peripheral blood, taken after pregnancy. The V gene is TRBV4-1 and the J gene is TRBJ1-2, with the D gene too uncertain to name. This receptor has the CDR3 CASSQDRGRSGYTF. At the DNA level, the sequence is TGCGCCAGCAGCCAAGATCGAGGGAGGAGCGGCTACACCTTC.